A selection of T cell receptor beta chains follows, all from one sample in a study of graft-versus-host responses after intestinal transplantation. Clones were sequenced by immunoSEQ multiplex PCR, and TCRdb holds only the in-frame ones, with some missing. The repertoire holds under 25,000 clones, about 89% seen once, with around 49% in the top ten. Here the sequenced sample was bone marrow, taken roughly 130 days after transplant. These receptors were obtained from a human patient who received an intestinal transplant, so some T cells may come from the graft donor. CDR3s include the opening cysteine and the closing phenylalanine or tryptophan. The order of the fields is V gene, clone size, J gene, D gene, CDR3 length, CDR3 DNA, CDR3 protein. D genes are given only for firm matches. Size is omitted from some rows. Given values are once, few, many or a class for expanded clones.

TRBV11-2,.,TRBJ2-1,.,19,TGTGCCAGCCGCGGGTTCAGTGAGTACGATCCCACCTCCTACAATGAGCAGTTCTTC,CASRGFSEYDPTSYNEQFF
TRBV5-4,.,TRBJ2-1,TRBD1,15,TGTGCCAGCAGCTTGCGACAGGGAAGATACAATGAGCAGTTCTTC,CASSLRQGRYNEQFF
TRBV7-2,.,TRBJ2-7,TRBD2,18,TGTGCCAGCAGCTTACGACATTCTAGCGGGACGCGCCTAGGCGAGCAGTACTTC,CASSLRHSSGTRLGEQYF
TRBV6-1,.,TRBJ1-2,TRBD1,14,TGTGCCAGCAGGCCCCGGGACAGGGCCCATGGCTACACCTTC,CASRPRDRAHGYTF
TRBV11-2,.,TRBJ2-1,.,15,TGTGCCAGCAGCTTAGAGGATGTCGGGAGCAATGAGCAGTTCTTC,CASSLEDVGSNEQFF
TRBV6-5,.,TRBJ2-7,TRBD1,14,TGTGCCAGCAGCCCAGGACAGGGCAACTACGAGCAGTACTTC,CASSPGQGNYEQYF
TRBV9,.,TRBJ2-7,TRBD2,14,TGTGCCAGCTCCCCGACTAGCGGGACCTACGAGCAGTACTTC,CASSPTSGTYEQYF
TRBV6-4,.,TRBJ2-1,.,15,TGTGCCAGCAGTACCCAGGGGGGCTCCTACAATGAGCAGTTCTTC,CASSTQGGSYNEQFF
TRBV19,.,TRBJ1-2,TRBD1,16,TGTGCCAGTAGTCCCGATCCAGGGGGAGATAACTATGGCTACACCTTC,CASSPDPGGDNYGYTF
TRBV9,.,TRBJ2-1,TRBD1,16,TGTGCCAGCAGCGTATTCGGGGACAGGTTTTACAATGAGCAGTTCTTC,CASSVFGDRFYNEQFF
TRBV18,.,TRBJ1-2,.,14,TGTGCCAGCTCACCATTACAGGGTTCTAATGGCTACACCTTC,CASSPLQGSNGYTF
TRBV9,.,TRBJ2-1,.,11,TGTGCCAGCAGCACAGCAAATGAGCAGTTCTTC,CASSTANEQFF
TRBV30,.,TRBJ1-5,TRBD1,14,TGTGCCTGGGGCACCGGACAGGGGGGTCAGCCCCAGCATTTT,CAWGTGQGGQPQHF
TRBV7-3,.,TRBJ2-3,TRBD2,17,TGTGCCAGCAGCCTCCCGCCGGGCCTCGGGGGGACAGATACGCAGTATTTT,CASSLPPGLGGTDTQYF
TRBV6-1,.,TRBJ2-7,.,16,TGTGCCAGCAGTGAATTGTCTCGGCAGGATGGTTACGAGCAGTACTTC,CASSELSRQDGYEQYF
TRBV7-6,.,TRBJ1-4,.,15,TGTGCCAGCAGCTTAGATTGGGGGACTAATGAAAAACTGTTTTTT,CASSLDWGTNEKLFF
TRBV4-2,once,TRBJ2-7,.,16,TGTGCCAGCAGCCAAGGGGGGATGGCTGACTCCTACGAGCAGTACTTC,CASSQGGMADSYEQYF
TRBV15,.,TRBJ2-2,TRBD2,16,TGTGCCACCAGCAGACAAGCGGGAGGGGCCACCGGGGAGCTGTTTTTT,CATSRQAGGATGELFF
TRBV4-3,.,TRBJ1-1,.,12,TGCGCCAGCGGCCAGGTTAACACTGAAGCTTTCTTT,CASGQVNTEAFF
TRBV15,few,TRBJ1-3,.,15,TGTGCCACCAGCAGAGAGGCCGGGGGCGGAAACACCATATATTTT,CATSREAGGGNTIYF
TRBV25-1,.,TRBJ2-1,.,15,TGTGCCAGCAGTGACCCACCGGACGGACACAATGAGCAGTTCTTC,CASSDPPDGHNEQFF
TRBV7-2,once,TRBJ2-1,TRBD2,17,TGTGCCAGCAGCTTAAAGTCTGGGGTAGCGGGGGGCAATGAGCAGTTCTTC,CASSLKSGVAGGNEQFF
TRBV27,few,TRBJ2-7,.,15,TGTGCCAGCAGTTTGGGTGGGGGGACAACCTACGAGCAGTACTTC,CASSLGGGTTYEQYF
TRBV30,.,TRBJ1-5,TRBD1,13,TGTGCCTGGAGCGCAGGGGGAGGCCAGCCCCAGCATTTT,CAWSAGGGQPQHF
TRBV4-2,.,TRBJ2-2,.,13,TGTGCCAGCAGCCAAGGACGTGGCGGGGAGCTGTTTTTT,CASSQGRGGELFF
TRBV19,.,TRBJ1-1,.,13,TGTGCCAGCCGCCGCAGGGGTTACACTGAAGCTTTCTTT,CASRRRGYTEAFF
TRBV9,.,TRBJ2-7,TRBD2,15,TGTGCCAGCAGCCCCCGACTAGCGGGACGGTACGAGCAGTACTTC,CASSPRLAGRYEQYF